The following is a T cell receptor (beta chain) sequence with its context. The CDR3 is 14 residues long. Trimming took 6 bases from V and 3 from J, leaving 9 bases between them. Germline V gene sequence: CDR1 SNHLY, CDR2 FYNNEI. The data stem from a study of OX40 agonist ivuxolimab in advanced cancers. About the research overall: Each dose-escalation patient presented with hepatocellular carcinoma, melanoma, renal cell or head and neck cancer. Patients were around 83% male with ages roughly 23 to 79, mean 60. Partial responses occurred in three patients (one hepatocellular carcinoma, two cutaneous melanoma).

Excluded were patients having autoimmune disease history or systemic immunosuppression. Produced via immunoSEQ multiplex PCR; TCRdb's table is partial and in-frame only. The top ten clones hold around 25% of a sample with about 33,000 clones, about three quarters of them seen once. The sequence was obtained from an adult with an advanced solid tumor such as melanoma, head and neck, liver or kidney cancer. Here the sequenced sample was CD4+ or CD8+ T cells sorted from blood, taken in a trial of the OX40 agonist ivuxolimab. The V gene is TRBV2, the J gene TRBJ1-6; the D gene is possibly TRBD1 (6 bases). CDR3: CASSGQNYNSPLHF. The DNA for the CDR3 is TGTGCCAGCAGCGGACAGAACTATAATTCACCCCTCCACTTT. Filled out from reference TRBV2 and TRBJ1-6, the complete variable domain reads EPEVTQTPSHQVTQMGQEVILRCVPISNHLYFYWYRQILGQKVEFLVSFYNNEISEKSEIFDDQFSVERPDGSNFTLKIRSTKLEDSAMYFCASSGQNYNSPLHFGNGTRLTVT.